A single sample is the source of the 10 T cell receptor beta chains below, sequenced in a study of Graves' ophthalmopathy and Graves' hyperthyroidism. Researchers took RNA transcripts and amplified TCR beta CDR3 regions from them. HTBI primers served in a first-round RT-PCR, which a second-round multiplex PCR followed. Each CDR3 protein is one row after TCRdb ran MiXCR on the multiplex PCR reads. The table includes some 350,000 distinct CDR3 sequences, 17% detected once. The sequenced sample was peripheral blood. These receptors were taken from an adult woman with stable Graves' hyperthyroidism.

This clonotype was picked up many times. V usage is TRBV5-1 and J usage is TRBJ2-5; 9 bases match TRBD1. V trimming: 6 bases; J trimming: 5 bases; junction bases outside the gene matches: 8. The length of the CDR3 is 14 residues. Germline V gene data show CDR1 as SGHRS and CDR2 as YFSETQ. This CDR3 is CASTPDRGRETQYF. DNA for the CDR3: TGCGCCAGCACCCCGGACAGGGGACGGGAGACCCAGTACTTC.

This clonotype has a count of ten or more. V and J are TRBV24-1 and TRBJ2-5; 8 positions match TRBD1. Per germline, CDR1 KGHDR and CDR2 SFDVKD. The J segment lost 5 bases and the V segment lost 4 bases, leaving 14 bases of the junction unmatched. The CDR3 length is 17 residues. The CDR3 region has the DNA TGTGCCACCAGTGACTTATGGACAGGGATGGGCGTGGAGACCCAGTACTTC. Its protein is CATSDLWTGMGVETQYF.

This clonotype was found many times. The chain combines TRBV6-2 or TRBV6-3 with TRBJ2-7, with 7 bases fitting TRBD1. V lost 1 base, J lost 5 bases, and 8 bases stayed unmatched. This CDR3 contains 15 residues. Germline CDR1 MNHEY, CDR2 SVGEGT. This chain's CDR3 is CASSYFPRQGNEQYF. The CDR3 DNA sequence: TGTGCCAGCAGTTACTTCCCCCGACAGGGCAACGAGCAGTACTTC.

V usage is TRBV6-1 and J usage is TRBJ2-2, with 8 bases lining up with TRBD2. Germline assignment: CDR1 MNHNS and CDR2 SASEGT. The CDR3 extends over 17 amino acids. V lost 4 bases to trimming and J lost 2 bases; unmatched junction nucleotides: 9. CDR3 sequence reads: CASSAGAGVPNTGELFF. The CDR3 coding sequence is TGTGCCAGCAGTGCGGGAGCGGGGGTTCCCAACACCGGGGAGCTGTTTTTT.

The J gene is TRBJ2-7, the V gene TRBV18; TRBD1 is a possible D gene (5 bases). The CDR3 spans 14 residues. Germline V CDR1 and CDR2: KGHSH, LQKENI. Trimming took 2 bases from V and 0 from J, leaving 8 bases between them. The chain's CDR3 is CASSPGATSYEQYF. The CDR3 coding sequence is TGTGCCAGCTCACCAGGGGCAACCTCCTACGAGCAGTACTTC.

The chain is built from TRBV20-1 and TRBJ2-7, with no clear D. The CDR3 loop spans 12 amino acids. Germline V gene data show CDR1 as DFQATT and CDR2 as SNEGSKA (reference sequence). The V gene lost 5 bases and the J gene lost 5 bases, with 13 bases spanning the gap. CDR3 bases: TGCAGTGCTGGTTACAACAACCACGAGCAGTACTTC. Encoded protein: CSAGYNNHEQYF.

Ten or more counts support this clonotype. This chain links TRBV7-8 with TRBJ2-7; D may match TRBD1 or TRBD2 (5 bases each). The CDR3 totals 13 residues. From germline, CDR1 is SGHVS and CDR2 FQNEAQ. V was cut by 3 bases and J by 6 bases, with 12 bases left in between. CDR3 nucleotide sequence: TGTGCCAGCAGCTTCCCGGGACCTCTCGAGCAGTACTTC. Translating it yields CASSFPGPLEQYF.

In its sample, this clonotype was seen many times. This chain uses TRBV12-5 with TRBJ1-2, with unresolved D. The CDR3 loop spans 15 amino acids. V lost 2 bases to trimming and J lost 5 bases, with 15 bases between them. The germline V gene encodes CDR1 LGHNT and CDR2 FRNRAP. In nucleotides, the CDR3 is TGTGCTAGTGGTTTGTTAAAGGGTCTCATTTATGGCTACACCTTC. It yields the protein CASGLLKGLIYGYTF.

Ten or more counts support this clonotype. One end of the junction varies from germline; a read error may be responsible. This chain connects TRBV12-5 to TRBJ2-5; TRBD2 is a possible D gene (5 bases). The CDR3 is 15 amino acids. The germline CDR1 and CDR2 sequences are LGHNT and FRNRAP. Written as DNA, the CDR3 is TGTACTAGTGGTTTTGGAAGTACCGGAGGAGAGACCCAGTACTTC. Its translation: CTSGFGSTGGETQYF.

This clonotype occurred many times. CDR3: CASSRTGGFQETQYF. CDR3 sequence (DNA): TGTGCCAGCAGTAGGACAGGGGGCTTCCAAGAGACCCAGTACTTC. The V and J genes are TRBV12-3 or TRBV12-4 and TRBJ2-5; TRBD1 matches at 11 bases. The CDR3 covers 15 residues. V dropped 5 bases and J dropped 1; count of bases not matched to a gene: 3.